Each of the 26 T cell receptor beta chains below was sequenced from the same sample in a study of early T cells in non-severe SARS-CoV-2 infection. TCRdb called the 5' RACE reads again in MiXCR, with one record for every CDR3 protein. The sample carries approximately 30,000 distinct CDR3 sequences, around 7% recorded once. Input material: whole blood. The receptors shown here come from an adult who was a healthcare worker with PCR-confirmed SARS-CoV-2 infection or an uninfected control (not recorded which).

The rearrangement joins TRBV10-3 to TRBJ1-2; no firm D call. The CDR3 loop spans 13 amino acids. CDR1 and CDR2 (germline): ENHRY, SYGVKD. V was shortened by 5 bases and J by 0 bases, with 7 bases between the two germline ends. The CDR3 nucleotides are TGTGCCATCAGTAATATCTCTAACTATGGCTACACCTTC. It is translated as CAISNISNYGYTF.

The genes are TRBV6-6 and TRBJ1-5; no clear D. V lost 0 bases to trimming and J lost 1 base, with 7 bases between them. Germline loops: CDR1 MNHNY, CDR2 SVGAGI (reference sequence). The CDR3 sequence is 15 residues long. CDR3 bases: TGTGCCAGCAGTTACTCCCAGGACAGCAATCAGCCCCAGCATTTT. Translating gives CASSYSQDSNQPQHF.

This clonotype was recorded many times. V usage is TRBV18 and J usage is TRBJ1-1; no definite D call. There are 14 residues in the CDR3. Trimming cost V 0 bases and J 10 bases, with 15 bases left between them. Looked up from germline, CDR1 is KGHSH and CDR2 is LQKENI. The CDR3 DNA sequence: TGTGCCAGCTCACCACCCACGGAACGGGATAGAGCTTTCTTT. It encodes CASSPPTERDRAFF.

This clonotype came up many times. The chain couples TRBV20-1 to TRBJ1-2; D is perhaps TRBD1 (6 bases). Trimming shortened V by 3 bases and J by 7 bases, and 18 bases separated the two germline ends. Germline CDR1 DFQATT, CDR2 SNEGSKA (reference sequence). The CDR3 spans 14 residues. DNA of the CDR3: TGCAGTGCTAGTGTCGGGGAGGGGACACGTGGCTACACCTTC. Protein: CSASVGEGTRGYTF.

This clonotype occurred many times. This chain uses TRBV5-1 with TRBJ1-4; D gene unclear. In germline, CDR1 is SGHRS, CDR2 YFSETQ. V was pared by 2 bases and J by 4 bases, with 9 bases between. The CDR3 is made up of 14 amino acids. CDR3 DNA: TGCGCCAGCAGCTTCCGGGGAGTTAATGAAAAACTGTTTTTT. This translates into CASSFRGVNEKLFF.

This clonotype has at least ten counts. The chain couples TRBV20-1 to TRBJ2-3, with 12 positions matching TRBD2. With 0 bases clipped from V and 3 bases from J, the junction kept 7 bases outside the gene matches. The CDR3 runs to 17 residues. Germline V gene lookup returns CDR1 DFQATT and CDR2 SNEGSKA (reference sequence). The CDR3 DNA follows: TGCAGTGCTAGAGACGCTAGCGGGAGGGACGGGACAGATACGCAGTATTTT. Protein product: CSARDASGRDGTDTQYF.

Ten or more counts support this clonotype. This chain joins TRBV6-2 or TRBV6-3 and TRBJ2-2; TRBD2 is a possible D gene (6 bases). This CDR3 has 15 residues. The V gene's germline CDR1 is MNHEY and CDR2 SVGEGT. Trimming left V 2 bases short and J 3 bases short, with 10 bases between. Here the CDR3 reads CASSYGRGYTGELFF. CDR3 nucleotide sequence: TGTGCCAGCAGTTACGGTCGGGGGTACACCGGGGAGCTGTTTTTT.

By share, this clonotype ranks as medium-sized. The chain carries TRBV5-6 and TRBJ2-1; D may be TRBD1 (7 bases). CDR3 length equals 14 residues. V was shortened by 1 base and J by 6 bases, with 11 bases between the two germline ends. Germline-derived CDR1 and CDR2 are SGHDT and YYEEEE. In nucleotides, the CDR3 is TGTGCCAGCAGCTTGTGGCAGGGGGGCAATGAGCAGTTCTTC. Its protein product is CASSLWQGGNEQFF.

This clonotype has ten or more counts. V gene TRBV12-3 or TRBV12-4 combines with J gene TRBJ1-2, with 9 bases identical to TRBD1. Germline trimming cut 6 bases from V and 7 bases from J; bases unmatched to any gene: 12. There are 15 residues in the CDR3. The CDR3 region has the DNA TGTGCCAGCAGCCCGACGGGACAGGGTATTTGTGGCTACACCTTC. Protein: CASSPTGQGICGYTF.

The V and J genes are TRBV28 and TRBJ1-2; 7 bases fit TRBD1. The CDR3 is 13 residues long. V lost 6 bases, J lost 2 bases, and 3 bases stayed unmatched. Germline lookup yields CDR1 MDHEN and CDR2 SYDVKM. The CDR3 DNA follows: TGTGCCAGCAGCTTACAGGGGAACTATGGCTACACCTTC. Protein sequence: CASSLQGNYGYTF.

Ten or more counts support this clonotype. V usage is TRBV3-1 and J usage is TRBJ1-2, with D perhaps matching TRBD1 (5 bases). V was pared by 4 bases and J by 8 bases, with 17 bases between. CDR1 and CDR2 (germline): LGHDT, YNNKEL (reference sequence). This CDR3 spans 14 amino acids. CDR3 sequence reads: CASSPINTEGGYTF. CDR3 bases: TGTGCCAGCAGCCCGATAAACACAGAGGGGGGCTACACCTTC.

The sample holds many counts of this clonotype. The CDR3 DNA reads TGTGCCAGCAGTTACGGACTTGGCACAGATACGCAGTATTTT. Translating gives CASSYGLGTDTQYF. V is TRBV7-9 and J is TRBJ2-3; TRBD2 might be the D (5 bases). Germline V gene lookup returns CDR1 SEHNR and CDR2 FQNEAQ (reference sequence). CDR3 length: 14 residues. V lost 6 bases and J lost 1, with 11 bases in between.

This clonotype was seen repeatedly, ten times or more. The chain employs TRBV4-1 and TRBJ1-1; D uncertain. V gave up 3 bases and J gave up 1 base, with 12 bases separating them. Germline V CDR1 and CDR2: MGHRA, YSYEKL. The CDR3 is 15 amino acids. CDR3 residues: CASSHTYTRNTEAFF. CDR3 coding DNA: TGCGCCAGCAGCCATACCTATACCAGGAACACTGAAGCTTTCTTT.

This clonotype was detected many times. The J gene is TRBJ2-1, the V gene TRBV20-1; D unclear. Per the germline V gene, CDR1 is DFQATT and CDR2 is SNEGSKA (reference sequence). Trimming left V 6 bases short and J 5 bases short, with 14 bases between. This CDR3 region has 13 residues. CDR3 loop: CSAHHTRNNEQFF. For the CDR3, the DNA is TGCAGTGCCCACCACACTCGAAACAATGAGCAGTTCTTC.

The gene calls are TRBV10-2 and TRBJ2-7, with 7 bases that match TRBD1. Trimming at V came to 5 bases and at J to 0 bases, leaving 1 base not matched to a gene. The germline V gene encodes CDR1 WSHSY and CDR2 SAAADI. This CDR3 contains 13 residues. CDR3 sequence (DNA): TGCGCCAGCAGTTGGGACAGCTCCTACGAGCAGTACTTC. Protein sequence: CASSWDSSYEQYF.

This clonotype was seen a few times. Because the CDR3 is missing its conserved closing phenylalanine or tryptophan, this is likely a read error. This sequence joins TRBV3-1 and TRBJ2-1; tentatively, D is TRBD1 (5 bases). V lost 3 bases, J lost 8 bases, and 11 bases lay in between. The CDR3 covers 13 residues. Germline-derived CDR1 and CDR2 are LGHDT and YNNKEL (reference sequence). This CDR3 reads CASSQQGSHEQFS. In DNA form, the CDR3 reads TGTGCCAGCAGCCAGCAGGGTTCACATGAGCAGTTCTCC.

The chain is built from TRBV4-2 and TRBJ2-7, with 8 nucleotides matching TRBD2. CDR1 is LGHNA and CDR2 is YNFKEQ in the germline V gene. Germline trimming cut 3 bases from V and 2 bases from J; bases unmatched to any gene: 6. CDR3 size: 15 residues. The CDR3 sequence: CASSQTSATTYEQYF. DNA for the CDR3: TGTGCCAGCAGCCAGACTAGCGCAACAACCTACGAGCAGTACTTC.

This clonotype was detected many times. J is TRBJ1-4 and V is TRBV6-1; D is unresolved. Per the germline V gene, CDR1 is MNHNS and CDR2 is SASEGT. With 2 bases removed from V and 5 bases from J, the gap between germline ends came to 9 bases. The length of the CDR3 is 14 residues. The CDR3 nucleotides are TGTGCCAGCAGTGAACAACGGAGGAATGAAAAACTGTTTTTT. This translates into CASSEQRRNEKLFF.

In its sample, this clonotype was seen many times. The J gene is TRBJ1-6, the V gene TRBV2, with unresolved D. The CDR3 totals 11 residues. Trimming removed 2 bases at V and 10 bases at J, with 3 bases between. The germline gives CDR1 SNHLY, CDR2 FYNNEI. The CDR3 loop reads CASSERSPLHF. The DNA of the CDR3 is TGTGCCAGCAGTGAACGGTCACCCCTCCACTTT.

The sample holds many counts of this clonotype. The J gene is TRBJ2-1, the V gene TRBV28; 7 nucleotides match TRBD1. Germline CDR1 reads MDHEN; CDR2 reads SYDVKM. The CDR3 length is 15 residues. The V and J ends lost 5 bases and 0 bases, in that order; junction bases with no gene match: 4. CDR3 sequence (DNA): TGTGCCAGCAGTCCAGGGGGAAGCTCCTACAATGAGCAGTTCTTC. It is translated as CASSPGGSSYNEQFF.

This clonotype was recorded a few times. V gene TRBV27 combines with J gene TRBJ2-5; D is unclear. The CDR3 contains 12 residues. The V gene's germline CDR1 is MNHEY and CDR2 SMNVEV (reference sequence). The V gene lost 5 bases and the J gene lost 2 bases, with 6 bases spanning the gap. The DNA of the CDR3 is TGTGCCAGCAGTACCCGACAAGAGACCCAGTACTTC. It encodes CASSTRQETQYF.

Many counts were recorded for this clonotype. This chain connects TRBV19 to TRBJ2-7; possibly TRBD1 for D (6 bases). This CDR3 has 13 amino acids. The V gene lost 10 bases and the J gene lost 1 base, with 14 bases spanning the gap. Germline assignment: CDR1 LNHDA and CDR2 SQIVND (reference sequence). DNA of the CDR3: TGTGCCACTAGACCGGACAGTTCCTACGAGCAGTACTTC. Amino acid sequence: CATRPDSSYEQYF.

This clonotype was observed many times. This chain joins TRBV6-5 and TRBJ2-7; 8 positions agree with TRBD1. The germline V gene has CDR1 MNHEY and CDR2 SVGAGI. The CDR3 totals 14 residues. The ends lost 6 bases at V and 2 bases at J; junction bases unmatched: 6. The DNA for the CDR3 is TGTGCCAGCAGCCACGGACAGGGACCCTACGAGCAGTACTTC. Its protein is CASSHGQGPYEQYF.

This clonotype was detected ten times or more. The CDR3 coding sequence is TGTGCCAGCAGCAGCCGACAGGAGATTTACCAAGAGACCCAGTACTTC. This gives the protein CASSSRQEIYQETQYF. The chain has TRBV7-8 and TRBJ2-5, with TRBD1 as a possible D gene (6 bases). Between the trimmed V and J ends, which lost 5 bases and 0 bases, there was a span of 16 bases. The CDR3 loop spans 16 amino acids. CDR1 and CDR2 (germline): SGHVS, FQNEAQ.

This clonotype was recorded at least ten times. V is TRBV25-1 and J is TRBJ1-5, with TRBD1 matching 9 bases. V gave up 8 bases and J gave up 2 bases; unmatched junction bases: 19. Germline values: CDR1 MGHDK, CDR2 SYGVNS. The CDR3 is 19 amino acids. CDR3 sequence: CASPGWDRVIWRGNQPQHF. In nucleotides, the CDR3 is TGTGCCAGCCCTGGGTGGGACAGGGTGATTTGGCGGGGCAATCAGCCCCAGCATTTT.

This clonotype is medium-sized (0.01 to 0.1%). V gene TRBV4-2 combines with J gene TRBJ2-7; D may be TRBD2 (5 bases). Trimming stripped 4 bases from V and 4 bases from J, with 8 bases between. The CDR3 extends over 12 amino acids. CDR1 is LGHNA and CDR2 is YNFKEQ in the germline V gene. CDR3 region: CASSPGGYEQYF. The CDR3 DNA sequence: TGTGCCAGCAGCCCAGGAGGTTACGAGCAGTACTTC.